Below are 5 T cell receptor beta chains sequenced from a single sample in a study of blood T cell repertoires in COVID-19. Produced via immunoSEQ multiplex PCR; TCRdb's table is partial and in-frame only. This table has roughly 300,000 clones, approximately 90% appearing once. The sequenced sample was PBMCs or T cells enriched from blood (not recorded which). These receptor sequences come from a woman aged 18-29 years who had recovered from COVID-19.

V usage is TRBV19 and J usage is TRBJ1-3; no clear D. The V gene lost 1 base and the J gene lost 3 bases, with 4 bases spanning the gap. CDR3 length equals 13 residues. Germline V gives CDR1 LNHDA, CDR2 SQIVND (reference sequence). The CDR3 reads CASSIGSGNTIYF. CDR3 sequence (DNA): TGTGCCAGTAGTATAGGGAGTGGAAACACCATATATTTT.

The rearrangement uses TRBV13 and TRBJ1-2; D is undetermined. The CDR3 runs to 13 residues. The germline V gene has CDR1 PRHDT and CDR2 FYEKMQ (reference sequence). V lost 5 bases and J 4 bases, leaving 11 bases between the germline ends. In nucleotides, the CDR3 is TGTGCCAGCAGCGGAGGCAGGTTCTATGGCTACACCTTC. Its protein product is CASSGGRFYGYTF. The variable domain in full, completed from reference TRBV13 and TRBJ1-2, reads AAGVIQSPRHLIKEKRETATLKCYPIPRHDTVYWYQQGPGQDPQFLISFYEKMQSDKGSIPDRFSAQQFSDYHSELNMSSLELGDSALYFCASSGGRFYGYTFGSGTRLTVV.

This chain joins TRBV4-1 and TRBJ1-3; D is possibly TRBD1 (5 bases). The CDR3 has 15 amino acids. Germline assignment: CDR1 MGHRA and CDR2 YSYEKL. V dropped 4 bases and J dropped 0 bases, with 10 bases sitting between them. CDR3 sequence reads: CASSPRTSSGNTIYF. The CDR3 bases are TGCGCCAGCAGCCCCCGGACAAGCTCTGGAAACACCATATATTTT.

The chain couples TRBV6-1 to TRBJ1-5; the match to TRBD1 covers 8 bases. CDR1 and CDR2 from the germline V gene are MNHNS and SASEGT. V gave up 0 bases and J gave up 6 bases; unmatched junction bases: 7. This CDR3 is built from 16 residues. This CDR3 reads CASSEALRGRAQPQHF. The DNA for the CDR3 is TGTGCCAGCAGTGAAGCGCTCAGGGGGCGAGCTCAGCCCCAGCATTTT.

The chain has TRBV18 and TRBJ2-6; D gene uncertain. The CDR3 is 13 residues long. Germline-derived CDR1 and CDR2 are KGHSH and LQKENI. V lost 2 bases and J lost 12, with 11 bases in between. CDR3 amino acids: CASSPDSTGVLTF. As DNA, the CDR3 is TGTGCCAGCTCACCAGATTCCACCGGCGTCCTGACTTTC.